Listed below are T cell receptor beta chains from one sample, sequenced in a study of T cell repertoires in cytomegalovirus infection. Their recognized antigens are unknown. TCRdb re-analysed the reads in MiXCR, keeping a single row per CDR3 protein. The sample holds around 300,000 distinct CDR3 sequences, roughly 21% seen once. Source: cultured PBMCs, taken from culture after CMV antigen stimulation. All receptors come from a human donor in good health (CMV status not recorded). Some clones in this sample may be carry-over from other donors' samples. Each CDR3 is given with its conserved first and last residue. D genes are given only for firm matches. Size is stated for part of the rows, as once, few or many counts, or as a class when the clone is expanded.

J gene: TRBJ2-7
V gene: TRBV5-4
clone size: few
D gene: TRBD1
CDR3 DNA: TGTGCCAGCAGACGGGACAGCGACATGTACGAGCAGTACTTC
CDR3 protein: CASRRDSDMYEQYF

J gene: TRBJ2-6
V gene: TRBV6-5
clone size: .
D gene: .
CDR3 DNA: TGTGCCAGCAGTGGAAAGTCCTCTGGGGCCAACGTCCTGACTTTC
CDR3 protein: CASSGKSSGANVLTF

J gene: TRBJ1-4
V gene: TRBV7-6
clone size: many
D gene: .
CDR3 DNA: TGTGCCAGCAGCTTAATCGGACAGTGGGGTGAAAAACTGTTTTTT
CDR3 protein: CASSLIGQWGEKLFF

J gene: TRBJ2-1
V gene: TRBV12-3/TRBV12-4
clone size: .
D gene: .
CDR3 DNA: TGTGCCAGCAGCCCAGAGGTCTACAATGAGCAGTTCTTC
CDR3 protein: CASSPEVYNEQFF

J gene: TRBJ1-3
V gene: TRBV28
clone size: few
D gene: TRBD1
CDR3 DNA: TGTGCCAGCAGTCCCTCAGGGGGCTCTGGAAACACCATATATTTT
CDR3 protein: CASSPSGGSGNTIYF

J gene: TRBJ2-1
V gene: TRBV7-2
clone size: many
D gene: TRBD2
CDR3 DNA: TGTGCCAGCAGCTTAGGGGGTAGCGGGGCTTGGTATGAGCAGTTCTTC
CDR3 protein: CASSLGGSGAWYEQFF

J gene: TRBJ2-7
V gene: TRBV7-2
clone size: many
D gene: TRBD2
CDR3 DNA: TGTGCCAGCAGCGCGGGACTAGCGGGAACCTACGAGCAGTACTTC
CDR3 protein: CASSAGLAGTYEQYF

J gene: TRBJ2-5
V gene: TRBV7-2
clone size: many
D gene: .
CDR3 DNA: TGTGCCAGCAGCTTGGAGTACCAAGAGACCCAGTACTTC
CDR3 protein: CASSLEYQETQYF

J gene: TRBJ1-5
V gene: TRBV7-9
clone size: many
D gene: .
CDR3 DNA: TGTGCCAGCAGCTTCAGTACAGGGAATCAGCCCCAGCATTTT
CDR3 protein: CASSFSTGNQPQHF

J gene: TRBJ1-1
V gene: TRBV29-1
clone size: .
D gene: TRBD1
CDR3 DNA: TGCAGCGCCGTAAAAGGGACAGGAGGGTGGACTGAAGCTTTCTTT
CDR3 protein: CSAVKGTGGWTEAFF

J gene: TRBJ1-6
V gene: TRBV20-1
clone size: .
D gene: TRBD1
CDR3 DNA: TGCAGTGCTAGAGGGCCGGGACAGGGGATTGGTTCACCCCTCCACTTT
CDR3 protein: CSARGPGQGIGSPLHF

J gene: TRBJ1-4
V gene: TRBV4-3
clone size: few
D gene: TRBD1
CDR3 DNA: TGCGCCAGCAGCCAATATTCGACAGGGGTTATATCTGAAAAACTGTTTTTT
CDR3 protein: CASSQYSTGVISEKLFF

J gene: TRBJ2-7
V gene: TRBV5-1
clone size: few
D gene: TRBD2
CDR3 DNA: TGCGCCAGCAGCTTGGGGATAGCGGGAGACGAGCAGTACTTC
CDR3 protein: CASSLGIAGDEQYF

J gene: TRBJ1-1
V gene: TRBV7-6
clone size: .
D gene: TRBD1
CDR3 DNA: TGTGCCAGCAGCCACCGGGACAGGGCCGCTGAAGCTTTCTTT
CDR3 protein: CASSHRDRAAEAFF